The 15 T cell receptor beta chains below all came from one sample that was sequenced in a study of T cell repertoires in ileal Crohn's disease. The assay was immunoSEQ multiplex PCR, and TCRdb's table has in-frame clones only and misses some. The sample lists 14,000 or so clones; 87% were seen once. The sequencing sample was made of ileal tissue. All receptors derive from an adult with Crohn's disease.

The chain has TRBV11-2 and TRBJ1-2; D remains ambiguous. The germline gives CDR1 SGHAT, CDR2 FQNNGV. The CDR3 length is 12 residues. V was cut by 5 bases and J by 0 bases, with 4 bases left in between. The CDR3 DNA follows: TGTGCCAGCAGCCCCTCTAACTATGGCTACACCTTC. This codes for CASSPSNYGYTF.

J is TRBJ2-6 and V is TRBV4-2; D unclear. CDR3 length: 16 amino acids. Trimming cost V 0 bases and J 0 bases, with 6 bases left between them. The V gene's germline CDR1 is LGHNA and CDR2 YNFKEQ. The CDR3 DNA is TGTGCCAGCAGCCAAGAACGGAGCTCTGGGGCCAACGTCCTGACTTTC. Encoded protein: CASSQERSSGANVLTF.

CDR3 region: CASRARGHLSNQPQHF. In DNA form, the CDR3 reads TGTGCCAGCAGAGCTCGAGGACATCTTAGCAATCAGCCCCAGCATTTT. The rearrangement joins TRBV2 to TRBJ1-5; D may be TRBD1 (5 bases). Trimming removed 6 bases from V and 0 bases from J, with 15 bases in between. Germline V gene data show CDR1 as SNHLY and CDR2 as FYNNEI. The CDR3 is 16 residues long.

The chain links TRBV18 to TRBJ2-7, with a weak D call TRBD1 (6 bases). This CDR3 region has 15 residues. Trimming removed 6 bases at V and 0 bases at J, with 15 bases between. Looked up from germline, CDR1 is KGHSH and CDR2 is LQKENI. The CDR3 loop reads CASSPTGSHSYEQYF. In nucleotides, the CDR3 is TGTGCCAGCTCCCCCACAGGGTCCCACTCCTACGAGCAGTACTTC.

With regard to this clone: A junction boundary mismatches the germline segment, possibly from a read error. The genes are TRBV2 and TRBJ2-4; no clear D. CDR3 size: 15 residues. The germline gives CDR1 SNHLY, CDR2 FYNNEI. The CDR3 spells CASSDRILAKNIQYF. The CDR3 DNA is TGTGCCAGCAGTGATCGAATTTTAGCCAAAAACATCCAGTACTTC.

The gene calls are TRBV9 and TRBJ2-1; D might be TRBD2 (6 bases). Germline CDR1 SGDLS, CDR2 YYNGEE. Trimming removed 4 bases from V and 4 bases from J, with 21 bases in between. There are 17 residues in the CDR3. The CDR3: CASSLGRRGEAYNEQFF. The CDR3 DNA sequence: TGTGCCAGCAGCTTGGGACGGAGGGGAGAGGCTTACAATGAGCAGTTCTTC. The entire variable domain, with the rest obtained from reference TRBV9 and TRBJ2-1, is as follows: DSGVTQTPKHLITATGQRVTLRCSPRSGDLSVYWYQQSLDQGLQFLIQYYNGEERAKGNILERFSAQQFPDLHSELNLSSLELGDSALYFCASSLGRRGEAYNEQFFGPGTRLTVL.

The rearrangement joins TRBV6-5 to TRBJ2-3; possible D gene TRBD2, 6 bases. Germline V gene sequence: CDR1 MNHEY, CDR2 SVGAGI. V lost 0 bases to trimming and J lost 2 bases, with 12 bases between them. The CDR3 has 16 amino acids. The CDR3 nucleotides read TGTGCCAGCAGTTACTCAAACGCGGGGCTCACAGATACGCAGTATTTT. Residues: CASSYSNAGLTDTQYF.

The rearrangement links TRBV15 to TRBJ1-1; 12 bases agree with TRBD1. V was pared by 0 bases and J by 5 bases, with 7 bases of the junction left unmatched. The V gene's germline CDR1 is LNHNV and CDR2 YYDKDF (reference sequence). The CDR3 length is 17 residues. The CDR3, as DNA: TGTGCCACCAGCAGAGAAGGGACAGGGGGCCGGAGGACTGAAGCTTTCTTT. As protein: CATSREGTGGRRTEAFF.

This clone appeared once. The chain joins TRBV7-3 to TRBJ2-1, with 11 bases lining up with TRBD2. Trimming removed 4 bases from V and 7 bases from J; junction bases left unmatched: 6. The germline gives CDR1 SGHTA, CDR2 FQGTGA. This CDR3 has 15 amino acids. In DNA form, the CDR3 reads TGTGCCAGCAGCTATAGCGGGAGGGCCGGGAATGAGCAGTTCTTC. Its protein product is CASSYSGRAGNEQFF.

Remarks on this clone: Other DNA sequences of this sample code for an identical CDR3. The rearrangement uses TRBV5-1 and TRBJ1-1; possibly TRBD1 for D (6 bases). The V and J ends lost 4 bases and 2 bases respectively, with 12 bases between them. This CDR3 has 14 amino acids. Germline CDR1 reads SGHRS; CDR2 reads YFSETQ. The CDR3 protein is CASSPTGYNTEAFF. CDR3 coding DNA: TGCGCCAGCAGCCCTACAGGGTATAACACTGAAGCTTTCTTT.

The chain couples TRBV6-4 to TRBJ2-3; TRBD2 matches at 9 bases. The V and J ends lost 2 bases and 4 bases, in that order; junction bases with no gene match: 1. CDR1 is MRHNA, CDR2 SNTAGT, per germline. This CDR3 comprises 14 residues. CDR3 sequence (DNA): TGTGCCAGCAGTGACGCTAGCGGGGCAGATACGCAGTATTTT. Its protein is CASSDASGADTQYF.

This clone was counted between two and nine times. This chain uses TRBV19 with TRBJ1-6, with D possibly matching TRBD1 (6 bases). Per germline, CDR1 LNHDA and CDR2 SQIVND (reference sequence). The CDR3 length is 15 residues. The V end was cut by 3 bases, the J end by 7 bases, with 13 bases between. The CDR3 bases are TGTGCCAGTAGTATCGGGGGGGCAGGGAATTCACCCCTCCACTTT. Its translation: CASSIGGAGNSPLHF.

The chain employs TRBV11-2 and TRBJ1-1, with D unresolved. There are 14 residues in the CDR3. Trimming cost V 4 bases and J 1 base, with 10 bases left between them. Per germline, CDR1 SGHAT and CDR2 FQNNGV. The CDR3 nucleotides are TGTGCCAGCAGCTCCGACGGAGGGAACACTGAAGCTTTCTTT. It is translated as CASSSDGGNTEAFF.

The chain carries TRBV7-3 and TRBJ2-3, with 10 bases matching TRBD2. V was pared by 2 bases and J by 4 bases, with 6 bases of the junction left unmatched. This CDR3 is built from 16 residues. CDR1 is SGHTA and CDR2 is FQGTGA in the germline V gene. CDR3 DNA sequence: TGTGCCAGCAGCTTACCTAGCGGGGGTAGCCCAGATACGCAGTATTTT. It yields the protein CASSLPSGGSPDTQYF.

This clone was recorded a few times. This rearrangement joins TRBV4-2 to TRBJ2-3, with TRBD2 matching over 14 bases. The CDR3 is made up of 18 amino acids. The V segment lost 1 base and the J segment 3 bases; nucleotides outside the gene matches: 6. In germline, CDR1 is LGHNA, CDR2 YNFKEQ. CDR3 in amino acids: CASSQATSGGAGTDTQYF. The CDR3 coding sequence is TGTGCCAGCAGCCAAGCGACTAGCGGGGGGGCCGGGACAGATACGCAGTATTTT.